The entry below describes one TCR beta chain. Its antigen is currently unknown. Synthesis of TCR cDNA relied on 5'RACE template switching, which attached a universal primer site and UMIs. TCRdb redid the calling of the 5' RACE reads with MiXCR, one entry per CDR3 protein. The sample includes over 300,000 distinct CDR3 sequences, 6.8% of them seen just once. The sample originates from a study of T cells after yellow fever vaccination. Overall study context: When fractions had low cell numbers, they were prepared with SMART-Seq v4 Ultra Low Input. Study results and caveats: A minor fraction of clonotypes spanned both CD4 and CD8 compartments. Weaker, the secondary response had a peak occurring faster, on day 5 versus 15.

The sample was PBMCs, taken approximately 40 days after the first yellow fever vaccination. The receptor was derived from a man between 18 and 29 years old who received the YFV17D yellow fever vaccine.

CDR3 nucleotide sequence: TGTGCCAGCAGCTATAGCGGGGATGAAAACACCGGGGAGCTGTTTTTT. It encodes CASSYSGDENTGELFF. J is TRBJ2-2 and V is TRBV4-2, with 8 bases fitting TRBD2. CDR1 and CDR2 (germline): LGHNA, YNFKEQ. The trim removed 5 bases at V and 2 bases at J, leaving 7 bases unmatched. The CDR3 consists of 16 residues.